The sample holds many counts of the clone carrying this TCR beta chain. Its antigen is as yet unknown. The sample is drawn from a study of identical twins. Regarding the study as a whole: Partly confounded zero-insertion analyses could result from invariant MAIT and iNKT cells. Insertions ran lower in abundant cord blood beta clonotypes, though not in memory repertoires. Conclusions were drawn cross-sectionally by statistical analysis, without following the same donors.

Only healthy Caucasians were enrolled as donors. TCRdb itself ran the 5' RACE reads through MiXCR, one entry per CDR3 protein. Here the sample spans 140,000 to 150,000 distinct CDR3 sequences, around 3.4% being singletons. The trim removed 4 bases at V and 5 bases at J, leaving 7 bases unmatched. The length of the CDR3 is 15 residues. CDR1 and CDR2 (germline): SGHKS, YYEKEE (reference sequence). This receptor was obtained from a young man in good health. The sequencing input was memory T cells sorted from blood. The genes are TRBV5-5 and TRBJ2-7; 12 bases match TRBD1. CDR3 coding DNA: TGTGCCAGCAGCCCAGGGACAGGGGGCCTTCACGAGCAGTACTTC. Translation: CASSPGTGGLHEQYF.